The 18 T cell receptor beta chains listed next were all sequenced from one sample in a study of shared clonotypes between healthy human individuals. Assay: immunoSEQ multiplex PCR; the TCRdb copy retains only in-frame clones and omits some. The data show some 550,000 clones, approximately 97% seen once. The sample comprised naive CD4+ T cells sorted from blood. Subset: CD45RA+ positively selected. Source of these receptors: a woman in her thirties in good health.

The chain links TRBV19 to TRBJ2-2; D gene uncertain. The length of the CDR3 is 16 residues. The germline V and J ends were trimmed by 2 bases and 6 bases, with 16 bases remaining between them. Germline V lookup: CDR1 LNHDA, CDR2 SQIVND (reference sequence). The CDR3 is CASSISIRSSPGELFF. CDR3 DNA sequence: TGTGCCAGTAGTATATCAATCAGGTCGTCGCCCGGGGAGCTGTTTTTT.

The rearrangement joins TRBV7-9 to TRBJ2-1; D is perhaps TRBD2 (6 bases). Trimming left V 8 bases short and J 0 bases short, with 17 bases between. The CDR3 runs to 16 residues. From germline, CDR1 is SEHNR and CDR2 FQNEAQ (reference sequence). The CDR3, as DNA: TGTGCCAGCGGGACTTCGTTAACGAGCTCCTACAATGAGCAGTTCTTC. It is translated as CASGTSLTSSYNEQFF.

The chain uses TRBV28 and TRBJ1-1; TRBD1 might be the D (5 bases). From germline, CDR1 is MDHEN and CDR2 SYDVKM. V lost 5 bases and J lost 11, with 15 bases in between. The CDR3 covers 12 residues. The CDR3 here is CASSLVGVRAFF. As DNA, the CDR3 is TGTGCCAGCAGTCTGGTGGGGGTACGGGCTTTCTTT.

The chain employs TRBV10-3 and TRBJ2-7, with TRBD1 matching 7 bases. The CDR3 has 16 amino acids. The V gene end was trimmed by 4 bases and the J gene end by 2 bases; junction bases not matched to a gene: 11. In germline, CDR1 is ENHRY, CDR2 SYGVKD. CDR3 sequence: CAISGSKWGQPYEQYF. In DNA, the CDR3 is TGTGCCATCAGTGGGTCAAAGTGGGGACAGCCCTACGAGCAGTACTTC.

V is TRBV5-4 and J is TRBJ2-3; 9 bases line up with TRBD2. CDR1 and CDR2 from the germline V gene are SGHNT and YYREEE (reference sequence). V gave up 4 bases and J gave up 4 bases; unmatched junction bases: 10. The CDR3 consists of 16 residues. This chain's CDR3 is CASSPLVAGVSDTQYF. The CDR3 nucleotides read TGTGCCAGCAGCCCACTTGTAGCGGGAGTTTCAGATACGCAGTATTTT.

The rearrangement uses TRBV28 and TRBJ2-1; D is unclear. Trimming stripped 10 bases from V and 2 bases from J, with 15 bases between. CDR3 length: 14 residues. The germline V gene encodes CDR1 MDHEN and CDR2 SYDVKM. CDR3 protein: CAIIPSGTYNEQFF. Written as DNA, the CDR3 is TGTGCCATCATACCATCAGGAACCTACAATGAGCAGTTCTTC.

The chain links TRBV5-1 to TRBJ2-7, with TRBD1 identical over 7 bases. Germline assignment: CDR1 SGHRS and CDR2 YFSETQ. The J segment lost 2 bases and the V segment lost 4 bases, leaving 9 bases of the junction unmatched. This CDR3 contains 15 residues. Here the CDR3 DNA reads TGCGCCAGCAGCAGAGCCGGGACAGAAACCTACGAGCAGTACTTC. It codes for CASSRAGTETYEQYF.

This rearrangement joins TRBV6-5 to TRBJ2-7, with D tentatively TRBD2 (5 bases). From germline, CDR1 is MNHEY and CDR2 SVGAGI. V lost 0 bases and J lost 3, with 9 bases in between. CDR3 length: 14 residues. Written as DNA, the CDR3 is TGTGCCAGCAGTTACTCAGGCGGGCTCTACGAGCAGTACTTC. Protein product: CASSYSGGLYEQYF.

V gene TRBV28 combines with J gene TRBJ2-1; D gene ambiguous. V was shortened by 6 bases and J by 1 base, with 4 bases between the two germline ends. Germline V gene sequence: CDR1 MDHEN, CDR2 SYDVKM. The CDR3 is 12 residues long. CDR3 protein: CASRLSYNEQFF. The CDR3 region has the DNA TGTGCCAGCAGGCTTTCCTACAATGAGCAGTTCTTC.

The genes are TRBV29-1 and TRBJ2-7; 9 bases are a match to TRBD2. Germline values: CDR1 SQVTM, CDR2 ANQGSEA. The CDR3 runs 14 residues. V lost 4 bases to trimming and J lost 8 bases; unmatched junction nucleotides: 12. Written as DNA, the CDR3 is TGCAGCGTTGTCGAAGTAGCGGGAGTGCAGAAGCAGTACTTC. This gives the protein CSVVEVAGVQKQYF.

This rearrangement joins TRBV11-3 to TRBJ2-1; 14 bases agree with TRBD2. V was pared by 9 bases and J by 8 bases, with 12 bases of the junction left unmatched. The CDR3 is made up of 16 amino acids. Per germline, CDR1 SGHNT and CDR2 YENEEA. Here the CDR3 DNA reads TGTGCCAGTCTCTCAGAGACGGGACTAGCGGGAGATGAGCAGTTCTTC. Its protein is CASLSETGLAGDEQFF.

J is TRBJ1-5 and V is TRBV19; D gene uncertain. The V end lost 10 bases, the J end lost 0 bases, and 19 bases lay between the germline ends. Germline values: CDR1 LNHDA, CDR2 SQIVND (reference sequence). CDR3 length equals 16 residues. CDR3 protein: CATSLQTRNSNQPQHF. DNA of the CDR3: TGTGCCACTTCGCTTCAAACGAGAAATAGCAATCAGCCCCAGCATTTT. The full variable domain, its missing parts supplied by reference TRBV19 and TRBJ1-5, is DGGITQSPKYLFRKEGQNVTLSCEQNLNHDAMYWYRQDPGQGLRLIYYSQIVNDFQKGDIAEGYSVSREKKESFPLTVTSAQKNPTAFYLCATSLQTRNSNQPQHFGDGTRLSIL.

The chain couples TRBV7-2 to TRBJ2-1, with TRBD1 matching over 9 bases. The germline gives CDR1 SGHTA, CDR2 FQGNSA. Trimming took 1 base from V and 6 from J; bases not matched to a gene: 13. The CDR3 spans 18 residues. The CDR3 DNA sequence: TGTGCCAGCAGCTTAGAGGGTGGTCGGACAGGGGTGCTCAATGAGCAGTTCTTC. It yields the protein CASSLEGGRTGVLNEQFF.

The chain recombines TRBV19 with TRBJ1-4; D is uncertain. CDR3 length: 16 residues. Germline V gives CDR1 LNHDA, CDR2 SQIVND (reference sequence). The V end lost 5 bases, the J end lost 8 bases, and 21 bases lay between the germline ends. The CDR3 DNA reads TGTGCCAGTAGTCTAGGATTGACGGCCCGGCAGGAAAAACTGTTTTTT. It yields the protein CASSLGLTARQEKLFF.

This CDR3 reads CASSGRQGANEKLFF. For the CDR3, the DNA is TGTGCCAGCAGTGGTCGACAGGGGGCGAATGAAAAACTGTTTTTT. The genes are TRBV5-3 and TRBJ1-4, with TRBD1 matching over 10 bases. TRBV5-3 is annotated as an ORF whose role is uncertain. There are 15 residues in the CDR3. V lost 8 bases and J lost 5; bases outside the gene matches: 9.

The gene calls are TRBV19 and TRBJ1-5, with 8 bases aligning to TRBD1. Germline CDR1 LNHDA, CDR2 SQIVND (reference sequence). CDR3 length equals 14 residues. V shed 4 bases, J shed 4 bases, and the junction held 3 bases outside the gene matches. This CDR3 reads CASSRQGLNQPQHF. CDR3 DNA sequence: TGTGCCAGTAGTAGACAGGGGCTGAATCAGCCCCAGCATTTT. Full variable domain (outside the CDR3, taken from reference TRBV19 and TRBJ1-5): DGGITQSPKYLFRKEGQNVTLSCEQNLNHDAMYWYRQDPGQGLRLIYYSQIVNDFQKGDIAEGYSVSREKKESFPLTVTSAQKNPTAFYLCASSRQGLNQPQHFGDGTRLSIL.

This clone is a singleton in its sample. The chain couples TRBV6-1 to TRBJ2-4; 9 bases are shared with TRBD1. The CDR3 is 13 residues long. Germline V CDR1 and CDR2: MNHNS, SASEGT. J lost 8 bases, V lost 10 bases, and 9 bases had no gene match. The DNA of the CDR3 is TGTGCCACCATAGGGACAGGGAAACACATTCAGTACTTC. Its protein is CATIGTGKHIQYF.

The chain couples TRBV19 to TRBJ2-1, with 10 bases that match TRBD2. Per germline, CDR1 LNHDA and CDR2 SQIVND (reference sequence). J lost 3 bases, V lost 5 bases, and 4 bases had no gene match. This CDR3 spans 15 amino acids. The CDR3 DNA is TGTGCCAGTAGTGTAGGACTAGCGGTCTACAATGAGCAGTTCTTC. Residues: CASSVGLAVYNEQFF.